The clone carrying this T cell receptor (beta chain) was detected a few times. Its antigen is not known. Vbeta (60) and Jbeta (13) primers were used in the PCR. Using immunoSEQ multiplex PCR, the repertoire was profiled, and TCRdb retains in-frame clones only, with some absent. This table has approximately 100,000 clones, 76% appearing once. This specimen comes from a study of cytomegalovirus exposure and HLA in healthy donors. Study-wide results and limits: Presence/absence analyses assumed roughly uniform sequencing depth across donors, which may not hold.

Per germline, CDR1 ENHRY and CDR2 SYGVKD. CDR3 size: 18 residues. J gave up 2 bases and V 0 bases, and 9 bases lay outside the gene matches. The chain uses TRBV10-3 and TRBJ2-1, with 8 bases that match TRBD2. The sequence was collected from a woman in her forties or fifties in good health and CMV-seropositive. The sequenced sample consisted of PBMCs. DNA for the CDR3: TGTGCCATCAGTGAGTCGAGGTCGGGAGCGGGGGCCTACAATGAGCAGTTCTTC. Residues: CAISESRSGAGAYNEQFF.